The 18 T cell receptor beta chains below come from one sample, sequenced in a study of shared clonotypes between healthy human individuals. Method: immunoSEQ multiplex PCR; TCRdb's copy keeps in-frame clones and lacks some. The data hold millions of clones, with roughly 95% observed a single time. Sequencing was performed on naive CD4+ T cells sorted from blood. Subset reported: CD45RA+ positively selected. The receptors stem from a young man in good health.

CDR3: CASSLGSGETEAFF. CDR3 DNA sequence: TGCGCCAGCAGCTTGGGCAGCGGGGAAACTGAAGCTTTCTTT. The chain recombines TRBV5-1 with TRBJ1-1; no clear D gene. The CDR3 length is 14 residues. The germline V and J ends were trimmed by 0 bases and 5 bases, with 11 bases remaining between them. The germline V gene encodes CDR1 SGHRS and CDR2 YFSETQ.

The J gene is TRBJ2-4, the V gene TRBV9, with D perhaps TRBD1 (6 bases). Germline lookup yields CDR1 SGDLS and CDR2 YYNGEE. Between the trimmed V and J ends, which lost 3 bases and 5 bases, there was a span of 18 bases. This CDR3 has 16 amino acids. The CDR3 DNA follows: TGTGCCAGCAGCGCGGACAGTTGGGGACCACAAAACATTCAGTACTTC. It codes for CASSADSWGPQNIQYF.

The chain has TRBV13 and TRBJ1-2; D not resolved. This CDR3 has 12 residues. V was cut by 5 bases and J by 5 bases, with 9 bases left in between. Germline V gene data show CDR1 as PRHDT and CDR2 as FYEKMQ (reference sequence). The CDR3 nucleotides are TGTGCCAGCAGCCTCAACTTATATGGCTACACCTTC. This sequence encodes CASSLNLYGYTF.

The chain is built from TRBV25-1 and TRBJ2-7; perhaps TRBD2 as D (6 bases). This CDR3 is built from 13 residues. Trimming removed 6 bases at V and 3 bases at J, with 12 bases between. CDR1 MGHDK and CDR2 SYGVNS come from the germline V gene. This CDR3 is CASSAAGSYEQYF. The DNA of the CDR3 is TGTGCCAGCAGCGCCGCGGGGAGCTACGAGCAGTACTTC.

The chain combines TRBV10-3 with TRBJ2-1; either TRBD1 or TRBD2 may fit D (5 bases each). The CDR3 runs 13 residues. V shed 2 bases and J shed 6 bases, with 8 bases lying between them. Germline V gene data show CDR1 as ENHRY and CDR2 as SYGVKD. This CDR3 reads CAISEIGGNEQFF. DNA for the CDR3: TGTGCCATCAGTGAGATTGGGGGCAATGAGCAGTTCTTC.

The chain carries TRBV2 and TRBJ1-2; tentative D call: TRBD1 (6 bases). In germline, CDR1 is SNHLY, CDR2 FYNNEI. Deletions cut 3 bases from V and 4 bases from J, with 18 bases between. The CDR3 extends over 16 amino acids. CDR3: CASSEYRAGRGYGYTF. The CDR3 DNA sequence: TGTGCCAGCAGTGAGTACAGGGCCGGCAGGGGCTATGGCTACACCTTC. The full variable domain, rest sourced from reference TRBV2 and TRBJ1-2, is EPEVTQTPSHQVTQMGQEVILRCVPISNHLYFYWYRQILGQKVEFLVSFYNNEISEKSEIFDDQFSVERPDGSNFTLKIRSTKLEDSAMYFCASSEYRAGRGYGYTFGSGTRLTVV.

The chain is built from TRBV5-4 and TRBJ2-5; a possible D gene is TRBD1 (6 bases). V was shortened by 4 bases and J by 4 bases, with 14 bases between the two germline ends. CDR3 size: 14 residues. Germline CDR1 SGHNT, CDR2 YYREEE (reference sequence). The CDR3 loop is CASSNRVLGETQYF. CDR3 nucleotides: TGTGCCAGCAGCAACAGGGTTCTAGGAGAGACCCAGTACTTC.

This clone was seen just once. The V call is TRBV5-8, the J call TRBJ2-7; D may be TRBD1 (6 bases). Trimming shortened V by 4 bases and J by 2 bases, and 16 bases separated the two germline ends. Germline CDR1 and CDR2: SGHTS and YDEGEE. The CDR3 has 15 amino acids. In DNA form, the CDR3 reads TGTGCCAGCAGCGTGCGTTGGGGGCCCGCCTACGAGCAGTACTTC. It yields the protein CASSVRWGPAYEQYF.

The gene calls are TRBV15 and TRBJ2-2; perhaps TRBD1 as D (7 bases). Germline CDR1 reads LNHNV; CDR2 reads YYDKDF (reference sequence). The V end was cut by 1 base, the J end by 5 bases, with 20 bases between. The CDR3 totals 18 residues. CDR3 DNA sequence: TGTGCCACCAGCAGAGGGGGCGGGACAGCCGCGAGTACCGGGGAGCTGTTTTTT. Translating gives CATSRGGGTAASTGELFF.

This clone was counted only a few times. The genes are TRBV6-6 and TRBJ2-7; D call uncertain. Per germline, CDR1 MNHNY and CDR2 SVGAGI (reference sequence). CDR3 length: 13 residues. Trimming removed 5 bases from V and 2 bases from J, with 10 bases in between. CDR3 protein: CASSGSFPYEQYF. The DNA for the CDR3 is TGTGCCAGCAGTGGCAGTTTCCCCTACGAGCAGTACTTC.

V is TRBV28 and J is TRBJ1-1, with a tentative D call TRBD1 (6 bases). CDR1 and CDR2 (germline): MDHEN, SYDVKM. CDR3 size: 13 residues. Between the trimmed V and J ends, which lost 4 bases and 4 bases, there was a span of 10 bases. CDR3 nucleotides: TGTGCCAGCAGTTCAGGACAGACCACTGAAGCTTTCTTT. Protein: CASSSGQTTEAFF.

The chain combines TRBV10-3 with TRBJ1-1; TRBD1 agrees at 9 bases. Trimming removed 10 bases from V and 0 bases from J; junction bases left unmatched: 12. This CDR3 is 16 amino acids long. Germline-derived CDR1 and CDR2 are ENHRY and SYGVKD. The CDR3 bases are TGTGCCAGCCGTGACAGGGGGTGGGGTATGAACACTGAAGCTTTCTTT. Translated, it gives CASRDRGWGMNTEAFF.

The V gene is TRBV27, the J gene TRBJ1-3; D gene uncertain. The CDR3 is made up of 17 amino acids. CDR1 and CDR2 from the germline V gene are MNHEY and SMNVEV (reference sequence). V gave up 4 bases and J gave up 0 bases, with 16 bases separating them. The CDR3 spells CASSYSPDATSGNTIYF. The CDR3 DNA is TGTGCCAGCAGTTACAGCCCCGACGCAACCTCTGGAAACACCATATATTTT.

CDR3 protein: CASSLVYKPYEQYF. CDR3 DNA sequence: TGTGCCAGCAGCTTGGTTTACAAACCCTACGAGCAGTACTTC. V gene TRBV5-5 combines with J gene TRBJ2-7; D remains unclear. CDR3 length: 14 amino acids. Trimming removed 0 bases from V and 2 bases from J, with 9 bases in between. The V gene's germline CDR1 is SGHKS and CDR2 YYEKEE (reference sequence).

The chain recombines TRBV11-2 with TRBJ2-2; no reliable D call. This CDR3 has 13 amino acids. The V gene lost 0 bases and the J gene lost 6 bases, with 5 bases spanning the gap. CDR1 is SGHAT and CDR2 is FQNNGV in the germline V gene. This CDR3 reads CASSLDLAGELFF. CDR3 in DNA: TGTGCCAGCAGCTTAGATCTGGCCGGGGAGCTGTTTTTT.

CDR3 residues: CASSSPRNALTFQETQYF. The CDR3 DNA follows: TGTGCCAGCAGCTCCCCTAGGAACGCCCTAACATTCCAAGAGACCCAGTACTTC. This rearrangement joins TRBV7-9 to TRBJ2-5; D call uncertain. In germline, CDR1 is SEHNR, CDR2 FQNEAQ (reference sequence). The CDR3 runs 18 residues. Trimming shortened V by 4 bases and J by 1 base, and 22 bases separated the two germline ends.

This chain links TRBV28 with TRBJ2-7; 7 bases are a match to TRBD1. V was pared by 6 bases and J by 2 bases, with 13 bases of the junction left unmatched. CDR3 length: 16 residues. CDR1 and CDR2 from the germline V gene are MDHEN and SYDVKM. CDR3 in amino acids: CASSFKSGTVTYEQYF. Written as DNA, the CDR3 is TGTGCCAGCAGCTTTAAGTCCGGGACAGTCACCTACGAGCAGTACTTC.

The rearrangement joins TRBV2 to TRBJ1-5; D uncertain. V dropped 5 bases and J dropped 7 bases, with 15 bases sitting between them. Germline V gives CDR1 SNHLY, CDR2 FYNNEI. This CDR3 is 14 amino acids long. The CDR3 spells CASSLIKSPQPQHF. CDR3 nucleotide sequence: TGTGCCAGCAGTTTAATTAAATCCCCCCAGCCCCAGCATTTT.